This T cell receptor (beta chain) was sequenced in a study of shared clonotypes between healthy human individuals (dated by TCRdb to 2018 to 2020). Looking at the study overall: The cohort comprised two women and a few men aged 18 to 49 years. For each donor, three plates each were used for CD4 naive and CD4 memory, two plates were used for CD8 naive, and one plate was used for CD8 memory. Libraries were prepared and TCR repertoires were sequenced by different laboratories using diverse techniques, in order to increase sequencing depth and limit assay-specific biases. Per donor, leukapheresis produced somewhere between about 0.85 and 10 billion PBMCs. Blood TCR repertoires of roughly 5 healthy adults were deeply sequenced to estimate repertoire size and the extent of clonotype sharing between individuals.

With respect to this clone: Its antigen is unknown. No much larger clone exists at a distance of one base, and base qualities are not known.

The CDR3 starts with the cysteine, ends with the phenylalanine, and has 15 residues. Left in the record is the CDR3 DNA by itself, 45 bases read in frame from the first base. Based on the germline V gene (reference sequence), the CDR1 and CDR2 sequences are SSHAT and FNYEAQ. The junction carries 14 bases between V and J, which are trimmed by 1 base and 7 bases respectively. Using the deep immunoSEQ assay, multiplex PCR amplified TCR CDR3 regions from genomic DNA. For each cell subset, the extracted genomic DNA was distributed evenly across all wells of several immunoSEQ 96-well plates, and each plate served as one replicate. Each replicate PCR for sorted subsets received 200 ng genomic DNA, equal to about 30,000 T cell genomes. The purified libraries were quantified using a Qubit 3.0 fluorometer, sized with a Bioanalyzer 2100, and then quantified again using the KAPA Library Quantification kit. A separate single-read 150-cycle Illumina NextSeq 550 flow cell was used to sequence each immunoSEQ 96-well plate. Processing in the source paper ran as follows. Because only junctional sequences without quality scores were contained in the immunoSEQ output, filtering matching that applied to full-length reads could not be performed. To assign V/J genes and CDR3, sequences were annotated using PyIR, a Python wrapper for IgBLAST v1.9, with IMGT germline references. Reads were removed for weak V/J assignments (E-value above 1e-6), missing CDR3, stop codons, out-of-frame junctions, or ambiguous translated residues. V3J clonotypes were defined as sequences sharing an identical inferred V gene, J gene, and CDR3 amino acid sequence. Percentage overlap between repertoires was calculated by dividing the number of shared unique clonotypes by the size of the smaller repertoire. RTK rarefaction, the Chao1 estimator, and Recon v2.1 estimates of unobserved clonotypes were used to assess repertoire richness. Generation probabilities were computed with OLGA for all TCRbeta clonotypes obtained by the gDNA method from several donors. The table was pulled from immuneACCESS by TCRdb, which kept in-frame rearrangements only. Such tables lose some clones; where checked, under half of the loss comes from unresolved V genes, and the rest has no known cause. D and trimming come from the DNA, and the V and J calls and clone size come from that table. This sample gives about 2.1 million clones in total; about 92% of them show up just once. The biggest ten clones account for under 2% of the sample.

CD8 naive samples were obtained by positive selection for CCR7 among CD45RO-negative cells, yielding a CD45RA+CCR7+ population from which TemRA cells were excluded. The donors were healthy, HIV-negative adults with no recently reported acute infections or vaccinations. Every donor was a Caucasian adult residing in Nashville, Tennessee, USA. Blood was obtained by leukapheresis, after which PBMCs were separated by Ficoll-Histopaque density gradient centrifugation and cryopreserved in liquid nitrogen vapor phase. Analytical flow cytometry was used to check the purity and quantity of each magnetically sorted T cell population. Each sorted fraction had its genomic DNA isolated and then quantified by UV absorbance on a Nanodrop 2000c. General findings and caveats noted by the study authors: Sampling was restricted to blood, and TCR repertoires in tissues likely differ from the TCR repertoires found in blood. Compared with non-shared clonotypes, clonotypes shared by all four sorted-subset donors had higher generation probabilities. Across four donors, 4.5% to 6.5% of naive CD4, roughly 3.8% of naive CD8, under 2.5% of memory CD4, and over 0.35% of memory CD8 clonotypes were shared. Incomplete sequencing was indicated by rarefaction of sorted-subset datasets, despite the large sequencing depth. The genetic and exposure-history diversity represented was limited by the small number of donors. Based on pairwise subsampling, the degree of clonotype sharing among donors was expected to be affected by sequencing depth. Naive subsets generally had larger estimated clonotype richness than memory subsets did.

The TCR sequence derives from a man younger than 35 in good health. Some clones in this sample may be carry-over from other donors' samples. The rearranged segments are TRBV7-7 and TRBJ2-1, with a weak D call of TRBD2 (6 bases match). The source material was naive CD8+ T cells from PBMCs. According to the study, the label for this sample's cell subset or site signals: CD45RA+CCR7+. The DNA sequence is given as TGTGCCAGCAGCTTAGGCGGGAACACTTGGAATGAGCAGTTCTTC. Translated, it reads CASSLGGNTWNEQFF.